This TCR beta chain was sequenced for a study of human T cells and chemical hapten exposure. Study observations and caveats: Versus controls, expanded TCRs had significantly more large CDR3 similarity clusters. The donor cohort had alopecia, so its immune response may not match that of healthy people.

Documented time point: patch test 1, 2 weeks after DPC sensitization. Described treatment: therapeutic diphenylcyclopropenone sensitization with weekly scalp DPC. Points on this clonotype: Its antigen is not known.

CDR1 and CDR2 (germline): SGDLS, YYNGEE. V gave up 0 bases and J gave up 5 bases, with 11 bases separating them. The CDR3 has 14 residues. TCRdb processed the RACE reads anew with MiXCR; each CDR3 protein has one entry. The sample carries 300,000 to 350,000 distinct CDR3 sequences, roughly 6.9% recorded once. The TCR sequence derives from a woman aged 18-29 years with alopecia areata. Some clones in this sample may be carry-over from other donors' samples. Specimen: whole blood, collected in connection with sensitization to the hapten diphenylcyclopropenone (DPC). This chain connects TRBV9 to TRBJ2-5; D is ambiguous. CDR3 amino acids: CASSVVGTDETQYF. The CDR3, as DNA: TGTGCCAGCAGCGTAGTCGGAACAGACGAGACCCAGTACTTC.